A single sample gave rise to the 11 T cell receptor beta chains below, sequenced in a study of memory CD4+ T cells and cytomegalovirus serostatus. Produced via immunoSEQ multiplex PCR; TCRdb's table is partial and in-frame only. The data contain tens of thousands of clones, about 76% of them seen just once; the ten biggest clones take up about 4.7%. The sort gate was single viable CD3+CD4+CD8-CD45RO+ cells for memory CD4+ T cells. Specimen: memory CD4+ T cells from blood. These receptors all stem from an adult in good health and CMV-seropositive.

The V gene is TRBV6-5, the J gene TRBJ1-2; a weak D match, TRBD1 (5 bases). The germline V gene encodes CDR1 MNHEY and CDR2 SVGAGI. The CDR3 has 15 residues. V shed 2 bases and J shed 4 bases, with 14 bases lying between them. The CDR3: CASSYGRGGGYGYTF. The CDR3 DNA sequence: TGTGCCAGCAGTTACGGGAGGGGAGGAGGCTATGGCTACACCTTC.

The chain carries TRBV11-2 and TRBJ2-3, with 9 nucleotides matching TRBD2. CDR3 size: 16 residues. Germline trimming cut 5 bases from V and 6 bases from J; bases unmatched to any gene: 12. Germline-derived CDR1 and CDR2 are SGHAT and FQNNGV. Written as DNA, the CDR3 is TGTGCCAGCAGCACCAAGCGGCTAGCGGGGACGGATACGCAGTATTTT. Its protein is CASSTKRLAGTDTQYF.

In its sample, this clone ranks as medium-sized. This rearrangement joins TRBV28 to TRBJ2-4; D gene unclear. Germline loops: CDR1 MDHEN, CDR2 SYDVKM. V was shortened by 3 bases and J by 8 bases, with 5 bases between the two germline ends. The length of the CDR3 is 11 residues. This chain's CDR3 is CASSFSYIQYF. CDR3 nucleotide sequence: TGTGCCAGCAGTTTTTCATACATTCAGTACTTC.

The chain joins TRBV5-1 to TRBJ2-2; 11 positions agree with TRBD2. V dropped 2 bases and J dropped 4; count of bases not matched to a gene: 4. CDR3 size: 16 residues. Per germline, CDR1 SGHRS and CDR2 YFSETQ. CDR3 bases: TGCGCCAGCAGCTTAATGGGACTAGCGGCCACCGGGGAGCTGTTTTTT. Translation gives CASSLMGLAATGELFF.

CDR3 region: CASSDPASRVYEQYF. In nucleotides, the CDR3 is TGTGCCAGCAGCGACCCGGCGAGTCGGGTCTACGAGCAGTACTTC. The rearrangement links TRBV28 to TRBJ2-7; D is undetermined. CDR1 MDHEN and CDR2 SYDVKM come from the germline V gene. The CDR3 runs to 15 residues. V was clipped by 6 bases and J by 3 bases, with 18 bases between them.

The V gene is TRBV19, the J gene TRBJ1-1; possible D gene TRBD1, 5 bases. V was pared by 4 bases and J by 11 bases, with 11 bases between. Germline V gene lookup returns CDR1 LNHDA and CDR2 SQIVND (reference sequence). The CDR3 contains 11 residues. As DNA, the CDR3 is TGTGCCAGTAGTAACGACAGACTGGCTTTCTTT. This translates into CASSNDRLAFF.

This chain joins TRBV5-1 and TRBJ1-3; no definite D call. The germline V gene encodes CDR1 SGHRS and CDR2 YFSETQ. V lost 0 bases and J lost 2, with 9 bases in between. The CDR3 extends over 15 amino acids. The CDR3 is CASSLDEEAGNTIYF. DNA of the CDR3: TGCGCCAGCAGCTTGGACGAGGAGGCTGGAAACACCATATATTTT. The variable domain in full, with the rest retrieved from reference TRBV5-1 and TRBJ1-3, is KAGVTQTPRYLIKTRGQQVTLSCSPISGHRSVSWYQQTPGQGLQFLFEYFSETQRNKGNFPGRFSGRQFSNSRSEMNVSTLELGDSALYLCASSLDEEAGNTIYFGEGSWLTVV.

The sample holds a few counts of this clone. The chain is built from TRBV2 and TRBJ1-2; no clear D. The CDR3 spans 14 residues. V was shortened by 1 base and J by 8 bases, with 14 bases between the two germline ends. Germline CDR1 is SNHLY and CDR2 is FYNNEI. The CDR3 is CASSEDNSGVGYTF. CDR3 DNA: TGTGCCAGCAGTGAAGATAATTCGGGAGTAGGCTACACCTTC.

The V and J genes are TRBV5-4 and TRBJ1-5; 10 positions agree with TRBD1. From germline, CDR1 is SGHNT and CDR2 YYREEE (reference sequence). The CDR3 has 15 amino acids. Trimming removed 3 bases from V and 6 bases from J; junction bases left unmatched: 6. The CDR3 reads CASSWDRGRRQPQHF. The CDR3, as DNA: TGTGCCAGCAGCTGGGACAGGGGTCGACGTCAGCCCCAGCATTTT.

The genes are TRBV5-1 and TRBJ2-1, with a tentative D call TRBD1 (6 bases). Germline values: CDR1 SGHRS, CDR2 YFSETQ. This CDR3 region has 14 residues. V was trimmed by 2 bases and J by 3 bases, leaving 9 bases between them. CDR3: CASSFSRGYNEQFF. The CDR3 DNA follows: TGCGCCAGCAGCTTCTCCAGGGGCTACAATGAGCAGTTCTTC.

This clone showed up just a few times. The gene calls are TRBV10-2 and TRBJ1-5; possible D gene TRBD1, 5 bases. Trimming took off 8 bases at V and 3 bases at J, with 11 bases between the two ends. CDR1 is WSHSY, CDR2 SAAADI, per germline. The CDR3 has 13 residues. As DNA, the CDR3 is TGCGCCAGCCTATCGGGGGTCAATCAGCCCCAGCATTTT. Protein sequence: CASLSGVNQPQHF.